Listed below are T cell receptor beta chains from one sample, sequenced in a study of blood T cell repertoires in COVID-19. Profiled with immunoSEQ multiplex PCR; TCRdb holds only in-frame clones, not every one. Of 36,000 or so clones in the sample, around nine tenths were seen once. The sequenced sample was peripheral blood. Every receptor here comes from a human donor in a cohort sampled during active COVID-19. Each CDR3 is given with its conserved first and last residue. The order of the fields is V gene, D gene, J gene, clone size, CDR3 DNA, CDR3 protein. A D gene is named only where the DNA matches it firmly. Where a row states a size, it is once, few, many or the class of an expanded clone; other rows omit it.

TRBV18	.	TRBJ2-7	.	TGTGCCAGCACACCCCAGGTAGGCTACGAGCAGTACTTC	CASTPQVGYEQYF
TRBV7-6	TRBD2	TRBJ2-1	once	TGTGCCAGCAGCTCCGGACTAGCGACTTACAATGAGCAGTTCTTC	CASSSGLATYNEQFF
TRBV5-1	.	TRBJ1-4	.	TGCGCCAGCAGCGGGGCCCAGGGAAATGAAAAACTGTTTTTT	CASSGAQGNEKLFF
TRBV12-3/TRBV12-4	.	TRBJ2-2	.	TGTGCCAGCGTCGGGGACGGGGAGCTGTTTTTT	CASVGDGELFF
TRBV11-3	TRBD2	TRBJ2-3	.	TGTGCCAGCAGCGAAACTAGCGGGAGGGGAAAAGATACGCAGTATTTT	CASSETSGRGKDTQYF
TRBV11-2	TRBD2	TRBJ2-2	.	TGTGCCAGCAGCTTAGGACTAGCGAGCACCGGGGAGCTGTTTTTT	CASSLGLASTGELFF
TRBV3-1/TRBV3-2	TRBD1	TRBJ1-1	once	TGTGCCAGCACTAGGACAGGTTGGACTGAAGCTTTCTTT	CASTRTGWTEAFF
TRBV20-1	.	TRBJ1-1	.	TGCAGTGCTAGTCTGAGGACTGAAGCTTTCTTT	CSASLRTEAFF
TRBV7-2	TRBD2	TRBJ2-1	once	TGTGCCAGCAGCTTAGGCCATCGGACTAGCAGTTCCGAGGAGCAGTTCTTC	CASSLGHRTSSSEEQFF
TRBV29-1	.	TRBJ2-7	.	TGCAGCGTTGAAGAAGGCGGACTATTCTACTTC	CSVEEGGLFYF
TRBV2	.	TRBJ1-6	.	TGTGCCAGCAGGAGGGCCCCACAGAATAATTCACCCCTCCACTTT	CASRRAPQNNSPLHF
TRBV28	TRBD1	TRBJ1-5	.	TGTGCCAGCAGTTCTAGGGACAGGGGGAGCAATCAGCCCCAGCATTTT	CASSSRDRGSNQPQHF
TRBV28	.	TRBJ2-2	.	TGTGCCAGCAGTTTTGCGGGGAGAGGCACCGGGGAGCTGTTTTTT	CASSFAGRGTGELFF
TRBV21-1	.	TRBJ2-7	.	TGTGCCAGCAGCAGACTATCCCCCCTAGCGGGCATCTCCTACGAGCAGTACTTC	CASSRLSPLAGISYEQYF
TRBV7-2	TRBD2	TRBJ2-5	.	TGTGCCAGCAGCCCCCCGGGACTAGCCCGGGAGACCCAGTACTTC	CASSPPGLARETQYF
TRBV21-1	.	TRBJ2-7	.	TGTGCCCTCCCCCTCTACCACGAGCAGTACTTC	CALPLYHEQYF
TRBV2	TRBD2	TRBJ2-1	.	TGTGCCACGAGAGTAGCGGGATTCGGCGATGAGCAGTTCTTC	CATRVAGFGDEQFF
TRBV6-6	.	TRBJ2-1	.	TGTGCCAGCAGTTACTCCCTTCAGGTTGAGCAGTTCTTC	CASSYSLQVEQFF
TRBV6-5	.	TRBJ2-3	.	TGTGCCAGCAGCGCCGGCCTACAGGGCACAGATACGCAGTATTTT	CASSAGLQGTDTQYF
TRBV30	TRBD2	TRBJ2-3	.	TGTGCCTGGAGGACTAGCGGGCCCTTAAGGACGCAGTATTTT	CAWRTSGPLRTQYF
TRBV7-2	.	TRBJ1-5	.	TGTGCCAGCAGCTTCGGACAGACTAGCAATCAGCCCCAGCATTTT	CASSFGQTSNQPQHF
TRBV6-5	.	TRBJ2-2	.	TGTGCCAGCAGCAGGGCCAGCACCGGGGAGCTGTTTTTT	CASSRASTGELFF
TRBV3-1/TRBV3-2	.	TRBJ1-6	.	TGTGCCAGCAGCCCCTCGGGGGGGAACTATAATTCACCCCTCCACTTT	CASSPSGGNYNSPLHF
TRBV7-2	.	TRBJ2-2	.	TGTGCCAGCAGCACCGGGGGTACGAACACCGGGGAGCTGTTTTTT	CASSTGGTNTGELFF
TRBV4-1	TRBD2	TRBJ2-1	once	TGCGCCAGCAGCCCAAGGGGCGGGAGGGTATACAATGAGCAGTTCTTC	CASSPRGGRVYNEQFF
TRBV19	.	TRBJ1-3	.	TGTGCCAGTAGTACGGGGAGAAGAAACACCATATATTTT	CASSTGRRNTIYF
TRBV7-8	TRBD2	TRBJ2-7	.	TGTGCCAGCAGCTTAAGCGGGGTCAGCTCCTACGAGCAGTACTTC	CASSLSGVSSYEQYF